Sequencing of this T cell receptor (beta chain) was carried out in a study of cytomegalovirus exposure and HLA in healthy donors. Turning to the study itself: Unique TCR beta sequences numbering some 120 million came from approximately 180 million T cells in an earlier analysis. About 80 million unique TCRs, all from HLA-typed donors, were included in an early release of the data.

This clone was seen a handful of times. Its antigen remains unidentified. Study-wide results and limits: Reportedly, cytomegalovirus status was diagnosed with high sensitivity and specificity.

CDR3 length: 11 amino acids. The primer mix had 60 Vbeta and 13 Jbeta primers. Sequencing used immunoSEQ multiplex PCR; TCRdb keeps in-frame clones, though not all of them. Found here are over 110,000 clones, about 80% of them singletons; the top ten hold around 9.7%. The TCR originated in a woman aged 60-75 years in good health and CMV-seropositive. The chain couples TRBV21-1 to TRBJ1-4. TRBV21-1 is tagged as a pseudogene. The sample consisted of PBMCs. CDR3 DNA: TGTGCCAGCAGCTACTCAGAAAAACTGTTTTTT. Residues: CASSYSEKLFF.